This is a list of T cell receptor beta chains from one sample in a study of CD8+ T cells in alopecia areata. Here immunoSEQ multiplex PCR was the method, and the copy in TCRdb shows in-frame clones only, minus some. The table shows 95,000 to 120,000 clones, with approximately 51% occurring only once. The input for sequencing was CD4+ T cells sorted from blood, taken at week 24, from a patient treated with tofacitinib. The receptors here all came from a human donor with alopecia areata. Both conserved end residues are part of each CDR3. D genes are given only for firm matches. Expanded clones get a size class; other rows say once, few or many, or leave the size out.

V gene: TRBV6-9; D gene: TRBD1; J gene: TRBJ1-1; clone size: once; CDR3 protein: CASSADREGKVGEAFF; CDR3 DNA: TGTGCCAGCAGTGCAGACAGGGAAGGGAAAGTCGGGGAAGCTTTCTTT
V gene: TRBV11-2; D gene: -; J gene: TRBJ2-7; clone size: -; CDR3 protein: CASSSASSYEQYF; CDR3 DNA: TGTGCCAGCAGCTCGGCAAGTAGTTACGAGCAGTACTTC
V gene: TRBV29-1; D gene: -; J gene: TRBJ1-2; clone size: -; CDR3 protein: CSVRTYSNYGYTF; CDR3 DNA: TGCAGCGTTCGGACGTACTCTAACTATGGCTACACCTTC
V gene: TRBV19; D gene: -; J gene: TRBJ1-1; clone size: many; CDR3 protein: CASSIRKENTEAFF; CDR3 DNA: TGTGCCAGTAGTATACGGAAAGAGAACACTGAAGCTTTCTTT
V gene: TRBV18; D gene: TRBD1; J gene: TRBJ2-7; clone size: few; CDR3 protein: CASSPQGQGGHEQYF; CDR3 DNA: TGTGCCAGCTCACCTCAAGGACAGGGGGGACACGAGCAGTACTTC
V gene: TRBV7-8; D gene: -; J gene: TRBJ1-1; clone size: -; CDR3 protein: CASSLLQGKAFF; CDR3 DNA: TGTGCCAGCAGCTTACTCCAGGGGAAAGCTTTCTTT
V gene: TRBV4-2; D gene: TRBD2; J gene: TRBJ2-1; clone size: -; CDR3 protein: CASSQIPSGVTYNEQFF; CDR3 DNA: TGTGCCAGCAGCCAAATACCGAGCGGGGTTACCTACAATGAGCAGTTCTTC
V gene: TRBV5-1; D gene: -; J gene: TRBJ2-7; clone size: -; CDR3 protein: CASSFNGDSYEQYF; CDR3 DNA: TGCGCCAGCAGCTTTAACGGGGATTCCTACGAGCAGTACTTC
V gene: TRBV27; D gene: TRBD1; J gene: TRBJ1-1; clone size: -; CDR3 protein: CASSYQDRATEAFF; CDR3 DNA: TGTGCCAGCAGTTACCAGGACAGGGCCACTGAAGCTTTCTTT
V gene: TRBV5-1; D gene: TRBD1; J gene: TRBJ1-5; clone size: -; CDR3 protein: CASSLGDSSNQPQHF; CDR3 DNA: TGCGCCAGCAGCTTGGGGGACAGTAGCAATCAGCCCCAGCATTTT
V gene: TRBV11-2; D gene: TRBD2; J gene: TRBJ2-2; clone size: -; CDR3 protein: CASSLDLAGGRDGELFF; CDR3 DNA: TGTGCCAGCAGCTTAGATCTCGCGGGGGGAAGAGACGGGGAGCTGTTTTTT
V gene: TRBV29-1; D gene: -; J gene: TRBJ2-3; clone size: -; CDR3 protein: CSVAVSTDTQYF; CDR3 DNA: TGCAGCGTTGCGGTTAGCACAGATACGCAGTATTTT
V gene: TRBV10-3; D gene: -; J gene: TRBJ1-2; clone size: -; CDR3 protein: CAISESQGGLVYGYTF; CDR3 DNA: TGTGCCATCAGTGAGTCACAGGGCGGCCTTGTCTATGGCTACACCTTC
V gene: TRBV5-1; D gene: TRBD1; J gene: TRBJ2-7; clone size: -; CDR3 protein: CASSRSGTDSVYEQYF; CDR3 DNA: TGCGCCAGCAGCAGGAGTGGGACAGACTCCGTCTACGAGCAGTACTTC
V gene: TRBV30; D gene: TRBD2; J gene: TRBJ2-3; clone size: few; CDR3 protein: CANGLAGGDTQYF; CDR3 DNA: TGTGCCAACGGGCTAGCGGGGGGGGATACGCAGTATTTT
V gene: TRBV30; D gene: -; J gene: TRBJ1-6; clone size: -; CDR3 protein: CAWSPGRDNSPLHF; CDR3 DNA: TGTGCCTGGAGTCCGGGCAGGGATAATTCACCCCTCCACTTT
V gene: TRBV4-1; D gene: TRBD1; J gene: TRBJ1-5; clone size: -; CDR3 protein: CASSQGSDREGNQPQHF; CDR3 DNA: TGCGCCAGCAGCCAAGGCTCCGACAGGGAGGGTAATCAGCCCCAGCATTTT
V gene: TRBV13; D gene: TRBD1; J gene: TRBJ2-5; clone size: -; CDR3 protein: CASSSGGAGETQYF; CDR3 DNA: TGTGCCAGCAGCTCAGGGGGCGCGGGGGAGACCCAGTACTTC
V gene: TRBV29-1; D gene: -; J gene: TRBJ1-1; clone size: -; CDR3 protein: CSAAGLGYTEAFF; CDR3 DNA: TGCAGCGCCGCGGGGCTGGGGTACACTGAAGCTTTCTTT
V gene: TRBV5-1; D gene: TRBD1; J gene: TRBJ2-5; clone size: few; CDR3 protein: CASSSLSGTGVETQYF; CDR3 DNA: TGCGCCAGCAGCTCCCTCTCCGGGACAGGGGTGGAGACCCAGTACTTC
V gene: TRBV7-9; D gene: -; J gene: TRBJ1-6; clone size: -; CDR3 protein: CASTIHGARERNSPLHF; CDR3 DNA: TGTGCCAGCACCATCCACGGGGCCAGGGAAAGGAATTCGCCCCTCCACTTT
V gene: TRBV25-1; D gene: -; J gene: TRBJ1-3; clone size: -; CDR3 protein: CASSEYLSGNTIYF; CDR3 DNA: TGTGCCAGCAGTGAATATCTCTCTGGAAACACCATATATTTT